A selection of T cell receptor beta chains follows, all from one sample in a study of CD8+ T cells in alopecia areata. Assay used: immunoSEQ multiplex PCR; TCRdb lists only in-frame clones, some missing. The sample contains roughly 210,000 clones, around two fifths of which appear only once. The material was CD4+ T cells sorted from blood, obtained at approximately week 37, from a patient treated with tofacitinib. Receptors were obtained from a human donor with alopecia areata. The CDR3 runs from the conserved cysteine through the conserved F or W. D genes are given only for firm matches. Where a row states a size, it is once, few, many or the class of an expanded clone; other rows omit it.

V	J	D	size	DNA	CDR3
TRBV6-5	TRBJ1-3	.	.	TGTGCCAGCAAGAGGGGCTCTGGAAACACCATATATTTT	CASKRGSGNTIYF
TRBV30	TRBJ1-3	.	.	TGTGCCTGGAGCGGCGGCAACACCATATATTTT	CAWSGGNTIYF
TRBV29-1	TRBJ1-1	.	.	TGCAGCGTGGGGGTATTAGAAGGGAACACTGAAGCTTTCTTT	CSVGVLEGNTEAFF
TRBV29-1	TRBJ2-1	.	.	TGCAGCGTTGATGGACCCAATGAGCAGTTCTTC	CSVDGPNEQFF
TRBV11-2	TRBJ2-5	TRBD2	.	TGTGCCAGCAGCTTAGGGACTAGCGGGACAGAGACCCAGTACTTC	CASSLGTSGTETQYF
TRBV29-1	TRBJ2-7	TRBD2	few	TGCAGCGGGTGGGAGACGGGAGGCTACGAGCAGTACTTC	CSGWETGGYEQYF
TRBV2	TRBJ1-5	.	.	TGTGCCAGCGTTTCCGGGGGCGGTCAGCCCCAGCATTTT	CASVSGGGQPQHF
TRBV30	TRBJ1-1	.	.	TGTGCCTGGAGCGGCCGACGGGAGACTGAAGCTTTCTTT	CAWSGRRETEAFF
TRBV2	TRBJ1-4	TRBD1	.	TGTGCCAGCAGCGGGGACAGGGCGGTGACTAATGAAAAACTGTTTTTT	CASSGDRAVTNEKLFF
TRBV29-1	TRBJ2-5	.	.	TGCATCACGGGGGCGAGGAGGGAGACCCAGTACTTC	CITGARRETQYF
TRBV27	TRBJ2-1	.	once	TGTGCCAGCAGTTTCGGGCCGGAGACCTACAATGAGCAGTTCTTC	CASSFGPETYNEQFF
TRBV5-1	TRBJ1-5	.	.	TGCGCCAGCAGCTCAGCGGTCGGTCAGCCCCAGCATTTT	CASSSAVGQPQHF
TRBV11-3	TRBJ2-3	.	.	TGTGCCAGCAGCCCCGGTCAAGCGGAGTCGTTAGATACGCAGTATTTT	CASSPGQAESLDTQYF
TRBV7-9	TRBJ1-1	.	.	TGTGCCAGCAGCTTCCCGACAGGACGGAACACTGAAGCTTTCTTT	CASSFPTGRNTEAFF
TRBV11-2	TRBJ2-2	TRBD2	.	TGTGCCAGCAGCTTAAATGTAGCGGGAGCGACCGGGGAGCTGTTTTTT	CASSLNVAGATGELFF
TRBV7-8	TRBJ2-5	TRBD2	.	TGTGCCAGCAGCCCGATTTTCGGCGGGAGGGCCCAGGAGACCCAGTACTTC	CASSPIFGGRAQETQYF
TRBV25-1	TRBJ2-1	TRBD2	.	TGTGCCAGCAGTGAAGTAAGAGTGGGCGGGAGCTCCTACAATGAGCAGTTCTTC	CASSEVRVGGSSYNEQFF
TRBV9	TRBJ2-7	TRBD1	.	TGTGCCAGCAGCGTTTCACAGGGGGCAAACTACGAGCAGTACTTC	CASSVSQGANYEQYF
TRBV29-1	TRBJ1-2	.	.	TGCAGCGTTGAAGAGGGGGTTGGCTACACCTTC	CSVEEGVGYTF
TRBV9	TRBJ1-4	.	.	TGTGCCAGCAGGAACCTCAGGGGAAAACTGTTTTTT	CASRNLRGKLFF
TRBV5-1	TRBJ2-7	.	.	TGCGCCAGCAGCTGGGGGGCGGGAGCCGAGCAGTACTTC	CASSWGAGAEQYF
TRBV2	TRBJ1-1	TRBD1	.	TGTGCCAGCATCGGCAGGGGGCTGTTGAAGAACACTGAAGCTTTCTTT	CASIGRGLLKNTEAFF
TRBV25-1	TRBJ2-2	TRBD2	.	TGTGCCAGCAGTTCCCAGGGCGGGGAGGGGACCGGGGAGCTGTTTTTT	CASSSQGGEGTGELFF
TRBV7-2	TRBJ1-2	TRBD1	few	TGTGCCAGCAGCTTAGAGGGGACAGGGGACTATGGCTACACCTTC	CASSLEGTGDYGYTF
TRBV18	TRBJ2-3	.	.	TGTGCCAGCTCACCCCCCGGTCCTACGCAGTATTTT	CASSPPGPTQYF
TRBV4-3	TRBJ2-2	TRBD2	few	TGCGCCAGCAGCCAAGTAGTTAGCGGGAGGACCGGGGAGCTGTTTTTT	CASSQVVSGRTGELFF
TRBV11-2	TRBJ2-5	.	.	TGTGCCAGCAGCTTAGTGCAGGGGAGGTTGGAGACCCAGTACTTC	CASSLVQGRLETQYF
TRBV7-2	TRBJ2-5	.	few	TGTGCCAGCAGCTTCAACCAAGAGACCCAGTACTTC	CASSFNQETQYF
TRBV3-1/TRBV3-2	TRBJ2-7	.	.	TGTGCCAGCAGCCAATTCCCCGGCTTC	CASSQFPGF
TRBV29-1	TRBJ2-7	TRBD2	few	TGCAGCGTTGCCACTCCAGCTAGCGGGAGGCACGAGCAGTACTTC	CSVATPASGRHEQYF
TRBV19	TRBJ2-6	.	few	TGTGCCAGTAGTTTAAGGAATGGGGCCAACGTCCTGACTTTC	CASSLRNGANVLTF
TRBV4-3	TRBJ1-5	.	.	TGCGCCAGCAGCCAAGACGCAGCCACGGTCCAGCCCCAGCATTTT	CASSQDAATVQPQHF
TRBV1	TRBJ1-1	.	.	TGCACCAGCAGCCTAAGAGTGGACAGGGGGCGGAGGGCTTTCTTT	CTSSLRVDRGRRAFF
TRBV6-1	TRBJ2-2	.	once	TGTGCCAGCAGTGAAAGGGGTCCCGGGGAGCTGTTTTTT	CASSERGPGELFF
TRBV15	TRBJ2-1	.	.	TGTGCCACCAGCAGAGAGGAGGGAGGAGGCCATGAGCAGTTCTTC	CATSREEGGGHEQFF
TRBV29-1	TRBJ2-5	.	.	TGCAGCGTTGGACAGCCACAAGAGACCCAGTACTTC	CSVGQPQETQYF
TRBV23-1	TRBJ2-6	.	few	TGCGCCAGCAGTCAAGCAGGCTCTGGGGCCAACGTCCTGACTTTC	CASSQAGSGANVLTF
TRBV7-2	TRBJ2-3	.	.	TGTGCCAGCAGCTTAGCCTTAGATGTCACAGATACGCAGTATTTT	CASSLALDVTDTQYF
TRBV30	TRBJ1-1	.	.	TGTGCCTGGAGTGTCCGGGGCCGTGATGCTGAAGCTTTCTTT	CAWSVRGRDAEAFF
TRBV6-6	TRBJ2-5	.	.	TGTGCCAGCAGTTTCTCGGGATGGGAGACCCAGTACTTC	CASSFSGWETQYF
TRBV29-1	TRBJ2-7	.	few	TGCAGCGTTGTACGATCCCCGGGACAAGGGGCTCGGGAGCAGTACTTC	CSVVRSPGQGAREQYF
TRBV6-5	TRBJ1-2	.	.	TGTGCCAGCAGACAACAGGGTGGTGGCTATGGCTACACCTTC	CASRQQGGGYGYTF